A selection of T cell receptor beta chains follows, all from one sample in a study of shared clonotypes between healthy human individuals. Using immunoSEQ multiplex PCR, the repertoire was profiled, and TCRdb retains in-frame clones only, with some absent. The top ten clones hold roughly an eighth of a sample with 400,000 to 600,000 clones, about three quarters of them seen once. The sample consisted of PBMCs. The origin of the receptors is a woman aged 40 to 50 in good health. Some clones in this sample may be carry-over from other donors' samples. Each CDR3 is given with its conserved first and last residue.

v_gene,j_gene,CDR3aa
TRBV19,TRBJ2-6,CASSIDPQGVSGANVLTF
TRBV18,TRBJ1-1,CASSRENYRVGNTEAFF
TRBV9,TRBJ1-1,CASSGTGSVTEAFF
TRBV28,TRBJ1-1,CASVQTGEAFF
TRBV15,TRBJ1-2,CATSRQTGMNYGYTF
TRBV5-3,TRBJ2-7,CARSCHSPSSVEQYF
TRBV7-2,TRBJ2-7,CASSLGSGRSYEQYF
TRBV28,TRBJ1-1,CASSPPGQGKNTEAFF
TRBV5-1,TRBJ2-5,CASMRKGNLAGGEVRQTQYF
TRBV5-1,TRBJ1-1,CASSTQTNTEAFF
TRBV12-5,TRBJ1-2,CASGLGPVSGYTF
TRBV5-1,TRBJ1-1,CASTRDIEAEAFF
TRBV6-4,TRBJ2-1,CASSEEGLVSYNEQFF
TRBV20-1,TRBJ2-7,CSAREPYEQYF
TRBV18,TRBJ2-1,CASSPPPDYNEQFF
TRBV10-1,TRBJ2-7,CASSEFSGGSLEQYF
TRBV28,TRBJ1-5,CASSPRDQPQHF
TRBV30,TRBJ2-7,CAWTPDRGSYEQYF
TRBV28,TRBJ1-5,CASTPTRDQPQHF
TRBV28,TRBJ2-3,CASSFDGTSTDTQYF
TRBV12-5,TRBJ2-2,CASGSNTGELFF
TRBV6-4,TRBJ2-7,CASKALAGAFEQYF
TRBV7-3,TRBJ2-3,CASSLRQGSDTQYF
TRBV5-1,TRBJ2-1,CASSVDRVDEQFF
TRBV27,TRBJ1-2,CASSSRNYGYTF
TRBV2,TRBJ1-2,CASSELPRLITRGRWDYGYTF
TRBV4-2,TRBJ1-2,CASSQDFGVGYGYTF
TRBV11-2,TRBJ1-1,CASSLDRTAMNTEAFF
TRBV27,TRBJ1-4,CASSLLGGPATNEKLFF
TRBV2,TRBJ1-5,CASSGSSQDQPQHF
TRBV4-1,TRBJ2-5,CASSQVGIQETQYF
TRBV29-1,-,CSGRDGAYEQYF
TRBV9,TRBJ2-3,CASSVGGRQPDTQYF
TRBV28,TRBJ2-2,CASTPSRTGITGELFF
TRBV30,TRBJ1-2,CAWTRDNHYGYTF
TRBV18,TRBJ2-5,CASSPGTGEETQYF
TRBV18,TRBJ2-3,CASSPGTSTDTQYF
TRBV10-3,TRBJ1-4,CAISDRFGESATNEKLFF
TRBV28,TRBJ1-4,CASSPPLGANEKLFF
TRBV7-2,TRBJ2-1,CASSLGGAVSYNEQFF
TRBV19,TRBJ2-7,CATSGTGPYEQYF
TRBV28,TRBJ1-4,CASSTSHRGNEKLFF